This T cell receptor beta chain was recovered during a study of CD8 T cells in ankylosing spondylitis (dated by TCRdb to 2016 to 2017). Broadly, across the study: The study set out to find disease-linked TCR variants by profiling T cell receptor beta repertoires in ankylosing spondylitis patients and healthy donors. The whole study cohort included 108 healthy donors and about two dozen ankylosing spondylitis patients. Peripheral blood was sampled, and synovial fluid was also collected from ankylosing spondylitis patients. Broad study findings and their caveats: In peripheral blood, the disease-linked clones were found at relatively low frequencies and had a CD8+ phenotype. Some TCR beta motif variants had previously been reported in synovial fluid and blood of reactive arthritis patients, which suggested common disease-initiation mechanisms. Blood from ankylosing spondylitis patients appeared to be characterized by a TCR beta motif composed of under 10 highly homologous amino acid variants. According to the report, matched synovial fluid samples from ankylosing spondylitis patients were significantly enriched for the disease-linked clones.

The data were produced on an Illumina HiSeq 2500. TCR beta libraries were prepared by quantitative 5'-RACE with molecular barcodes. From the authors' description of their analysis: Disease-linked TCR variants were identified with a new computational method built on a probabilistic model of VDJ rearrangement. TCRdb reanalyzed the raw reads on its own, using fastp at Q25 for trimming and MiXCR for clone calling, and kept in-frame beta chains. Rows are unified per CDR3 protein, each entry keeping the most common DNA and genes. These V and J calls rely on TCRdb rather than the paper's analysis. The sample profile shows about 170,000 distinct CDR3 sequences; approximately 20% of them were found once. The ten most abundant clones make up about 8% of the sample. About this clonotype: This receptor's antigen is unknown. The input lacks base qualities; no much larger clone sits a single base away.

CDR1 ENHRY and CDR2 SYGVKD are derived from the germline V gene. The CDR3 runs 13 amino acids, cysteine and phenylalanine included. Only the CDR3 region is kept as DNA, spanning 39 bases read in frame from base 1. V is cut back by 7 bases and J by 1 base, with 1 base in the junction unmatched. The V gene is TRBV10-3 and the J gene is TRBJ2-3; 8 middle bases align to TRBD1. The TCR sequence derives from a male donor with ankylosing spondylitis or in good health (not recorded which). The sequenced material came from blood, either unsorted or a sorted T cell fraction (not recorded which). In nucleotide form, the sequence is TGTGCCATCATGACAGGGGGCACAGATACGCAGTATTTT. The encoded protein is CAIMTGGTDTQYF.